This T cell receptor (beta chain) is drawn from a study of blood T cell repertoires in COVID-19. The overall study: PBMCs, B-cell-depleted T cells, or T cells were the source of the cDNA or gDNA that made up the material.

The CDR3 loop spans 17 amino acids. Germline CDR1 reads SGHTA; CDR2 reads FQGTGA. The trim removed 0 bases at V and 0 bases at J, leaving 5 bases unmatched. Authors' methods: Amplification with reference gene primers provided the estimates of nucleated cell counts. Measured with immunoSEQ multiplex PCR; TCRdb has only the in-frame clones, and not every one. D and trimming come from the DNA, and the V and J calls and clone size come from that table. Altogether approximately 220,000 clones are present, roughly 80% being singletons, with the ten largest covering roughly 8%. The TCR sequence derives from an elderly woman with acute or convalescent COVID-19. Input material: peripheral blood. J is TRBJ2-5 and V is TRBV7-3; 9 nucleotides align to TRBD1. The CDR3 DNA sequence: TGTGCCAGCAGCTTAACGTTTGGACAGGGGTACCAAGAGACCCAGTACTTC. It translates to CASSLTFGQGYQETQYF.